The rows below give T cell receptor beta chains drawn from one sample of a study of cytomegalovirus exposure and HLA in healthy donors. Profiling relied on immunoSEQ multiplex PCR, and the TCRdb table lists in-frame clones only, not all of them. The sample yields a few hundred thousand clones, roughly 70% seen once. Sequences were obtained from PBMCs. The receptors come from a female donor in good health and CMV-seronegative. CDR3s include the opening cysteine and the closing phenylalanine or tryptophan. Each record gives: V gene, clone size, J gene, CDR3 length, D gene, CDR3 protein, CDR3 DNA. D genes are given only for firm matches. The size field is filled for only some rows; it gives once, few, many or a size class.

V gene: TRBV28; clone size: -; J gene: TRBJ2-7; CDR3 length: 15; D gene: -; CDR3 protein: CASSSSASGTYEQYF; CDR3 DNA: -
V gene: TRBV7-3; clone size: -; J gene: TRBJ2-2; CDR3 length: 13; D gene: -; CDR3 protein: CASSFGNTGELFF; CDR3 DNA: TGTGCCAGCAGCTTTGGCAACACCGGGGAGCTGTTTTTT
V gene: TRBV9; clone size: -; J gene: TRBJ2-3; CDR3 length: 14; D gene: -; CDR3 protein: CASSGDLGTDTQYF; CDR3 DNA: TGTGCCAGCAGCGGCGACTTAGGCACAGATACGCAGTATTTT
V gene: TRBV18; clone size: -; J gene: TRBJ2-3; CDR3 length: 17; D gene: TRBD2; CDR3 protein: CASSPRASGRGTDTQYF; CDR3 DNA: TGTGCCAGCTCACCTCGCGCTAGCGGGAGGGGGACAGATACGCAGTATTTT
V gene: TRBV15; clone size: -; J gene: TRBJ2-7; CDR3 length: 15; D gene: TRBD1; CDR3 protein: CATSIGTGGNYEQYF; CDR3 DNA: TGTGCCACCAGCATCGGGACAGGGGGAAACTACGAGCAGTACTTC
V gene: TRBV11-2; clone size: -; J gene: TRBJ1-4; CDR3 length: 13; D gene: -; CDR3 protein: CASSLAGREKLFF; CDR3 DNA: TGTGCCAGCAGCTTAGCAGGGAGGGAAAAACTGTTTTTT
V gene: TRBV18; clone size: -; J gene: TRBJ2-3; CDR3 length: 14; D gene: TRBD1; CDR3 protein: CASSEGTGTDTQYF; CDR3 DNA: TGTGCCAGCTCAGAAGGGACAGGGACAGATACGCAGTATTTT
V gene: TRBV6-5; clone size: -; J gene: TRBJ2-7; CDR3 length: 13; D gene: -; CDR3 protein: CASSLDFTYEQYF; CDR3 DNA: TGTGCCAGCAGCTTGGACTTCACCTACGAGCAGTACTTC
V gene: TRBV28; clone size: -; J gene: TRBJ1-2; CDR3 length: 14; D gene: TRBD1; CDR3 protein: CASSPPDRGNGYTF; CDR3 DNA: TGTGCCAGCAGTCCCCCGGACAGGGGGAATGGCTACACCTTC
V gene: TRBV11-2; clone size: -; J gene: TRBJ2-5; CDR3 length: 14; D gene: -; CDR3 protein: CASSRLTGAETQYF; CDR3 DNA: TGTGCCAGCAGTAGACTCACAGGTGCCGAGACCCAGTACTTC
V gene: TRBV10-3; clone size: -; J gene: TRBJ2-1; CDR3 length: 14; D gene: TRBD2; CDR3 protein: CAISAPGLAHEQFF; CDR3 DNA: TGTGCCATCAGTGCTCCGGGACTAGCGCATGAGCAGTTCTTC
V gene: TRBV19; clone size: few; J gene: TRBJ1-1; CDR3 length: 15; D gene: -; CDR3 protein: CASSPDSAMNTEAFF; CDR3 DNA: TGTGCCAGTAGTCCGGACAGCGCAATGAACACTGAAGCTTTCTTT
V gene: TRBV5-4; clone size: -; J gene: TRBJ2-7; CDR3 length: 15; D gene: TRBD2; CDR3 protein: CASSWGAGTRFRQYF; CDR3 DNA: TGTGCCAGCAGCTGGGGGGCCGGGACTAGGTTTAGGCAGTACTTC
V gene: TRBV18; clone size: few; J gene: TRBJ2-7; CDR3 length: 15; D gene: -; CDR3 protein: CASSQSGSGSYEQYF; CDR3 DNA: TGTGCCAGCTCACAGTCCGGGTCAGGGTCCTACGAGCAGTACTTC
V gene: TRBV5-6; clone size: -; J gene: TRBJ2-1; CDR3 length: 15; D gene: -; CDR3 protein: CASKVGGLGVDEQFF; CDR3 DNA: TGTGCCAGCAAAGTCGGAGGACTCGGGGTCGATGAGCAGTTCTTC
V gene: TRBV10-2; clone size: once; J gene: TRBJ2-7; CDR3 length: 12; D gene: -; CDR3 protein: CASSEPQDEQYF; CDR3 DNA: TGCGCCAGCAGTGAGCCGCAGGACGAGCAGTACTTC
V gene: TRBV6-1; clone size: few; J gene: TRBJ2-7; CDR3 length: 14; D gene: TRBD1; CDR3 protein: CASRAGTVSYEQYF; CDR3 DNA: TGTGCCAGCAGGGCCGGGACAGTCTCCTACGAGCAGTACTTC
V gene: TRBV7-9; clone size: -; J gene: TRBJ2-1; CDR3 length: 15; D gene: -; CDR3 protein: CASSASPEAYNEQFF; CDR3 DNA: TGTGCCAGCAGCGCTAGTCCCGAGGCCTACAATGAGCAGTTCTTC
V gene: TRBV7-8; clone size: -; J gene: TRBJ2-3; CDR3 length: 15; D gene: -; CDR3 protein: CASSSEGRSADTQYF; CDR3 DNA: TGTGCCAGCAGCTCCGAGGGCCGGAGCGCAGATACGCAGTATTTT
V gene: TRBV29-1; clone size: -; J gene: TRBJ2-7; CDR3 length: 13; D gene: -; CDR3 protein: CSGSTGLSYEQYF; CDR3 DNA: TGCAGCGGATCGACAGGCCTCTCCTACGAGCAGTACTTC
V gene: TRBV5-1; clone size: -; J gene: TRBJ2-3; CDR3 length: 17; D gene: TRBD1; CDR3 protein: CASSLELGRGRTDTQYF; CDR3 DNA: TGCGCCAGCAGCTTGGAGTTGGGCAGGGGGCGCACAGATACGCAGTATTTT
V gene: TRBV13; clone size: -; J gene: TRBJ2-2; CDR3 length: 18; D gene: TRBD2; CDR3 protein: CASSRIGVTSGRLGELFF; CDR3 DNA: TGTGCCAGCAGCCGAATAGGAGTGACTAGCGGAAGGTTAGGGGAGCTGTTTTTT
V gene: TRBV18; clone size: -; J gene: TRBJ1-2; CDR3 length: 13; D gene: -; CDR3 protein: CASSPEGNYGYTF; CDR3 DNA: TGTGCCAGCTCACCGGAGGGAAACTATGGCTACACCTTC
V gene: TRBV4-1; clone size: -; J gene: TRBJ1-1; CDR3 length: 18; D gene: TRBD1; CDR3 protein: CASSQDLVGQGIHTEAFF; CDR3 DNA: TGCGCCAGCAGCCAAGATCTCGTTGGACAGGGGATTCACACTGAAGCTTTCTTT
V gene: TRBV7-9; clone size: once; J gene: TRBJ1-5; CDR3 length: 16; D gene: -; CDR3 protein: CASSLGGTDLGQPQHF; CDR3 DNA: TGTGCCAGCAGCTTAGGGGGCACCGACTTGGGTCAGCCCCAGCATTTT
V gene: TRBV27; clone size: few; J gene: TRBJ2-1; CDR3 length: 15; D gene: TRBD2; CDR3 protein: CASSDGTSALNEQFF; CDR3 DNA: TGTGCCAGCAGTGACGGGACTAGCGCCCTCAATGAGCAGTTCTTC
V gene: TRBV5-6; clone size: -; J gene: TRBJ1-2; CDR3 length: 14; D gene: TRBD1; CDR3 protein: CASSAGTESYGYTF; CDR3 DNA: TGTGCCAGCAGCGCCGGGACAGAAAGCTATGGCTACACCTTC
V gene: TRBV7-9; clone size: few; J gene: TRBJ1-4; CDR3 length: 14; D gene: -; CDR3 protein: CASSLGQVGEKLFF; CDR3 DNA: TGTGCCAGCAGCTTAGGGCAGGTCGGTGAAAAACTGTTTTTT
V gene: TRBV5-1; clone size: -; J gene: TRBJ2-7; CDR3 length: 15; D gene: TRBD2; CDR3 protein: CASSSTSGGFNEQYF; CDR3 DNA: TGCGCCAGCAGCTCAACTAGCGGAGGGTTCAACGAGCAGTACTTC